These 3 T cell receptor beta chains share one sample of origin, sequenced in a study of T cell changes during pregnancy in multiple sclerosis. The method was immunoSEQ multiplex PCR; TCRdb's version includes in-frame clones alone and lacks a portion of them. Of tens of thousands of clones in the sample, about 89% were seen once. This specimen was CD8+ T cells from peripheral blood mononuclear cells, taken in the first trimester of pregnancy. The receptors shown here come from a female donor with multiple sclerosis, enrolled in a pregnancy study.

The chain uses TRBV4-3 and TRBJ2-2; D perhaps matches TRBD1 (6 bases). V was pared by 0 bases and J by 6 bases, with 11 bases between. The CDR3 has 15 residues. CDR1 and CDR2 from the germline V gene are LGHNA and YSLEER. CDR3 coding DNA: TGCGCCAGCAGCCAAGATAATGGGGGCCCCGGGGAGCTGTTTTTT. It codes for CASSQDNGGPGELFF.

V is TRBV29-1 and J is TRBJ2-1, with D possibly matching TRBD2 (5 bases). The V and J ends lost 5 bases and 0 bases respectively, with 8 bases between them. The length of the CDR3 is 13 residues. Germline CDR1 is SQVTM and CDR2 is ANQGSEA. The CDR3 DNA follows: TGCAGCGTTCGGACTCTCTCCTACAATGAGCAGTTCTTC. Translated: CSVRTLSYNEQFF.

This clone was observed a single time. CDR3 sequence (DNA): TGCGCCAGCAGCCATATCGGGAGAACGGAGACCCAGTACTTC. As protein: CASSHIGRTETQYF. The V call is TRBV4-1, the J call TRBJ2-5; a possible D gene is TRBD2 (6 bases). CDR3 length: 14 amino acids. V lost 3 bases, J lost 5 bases, and 13 bases lay in between. Germline values: CDR1 MGHRA, CDR2 YSYEKL.